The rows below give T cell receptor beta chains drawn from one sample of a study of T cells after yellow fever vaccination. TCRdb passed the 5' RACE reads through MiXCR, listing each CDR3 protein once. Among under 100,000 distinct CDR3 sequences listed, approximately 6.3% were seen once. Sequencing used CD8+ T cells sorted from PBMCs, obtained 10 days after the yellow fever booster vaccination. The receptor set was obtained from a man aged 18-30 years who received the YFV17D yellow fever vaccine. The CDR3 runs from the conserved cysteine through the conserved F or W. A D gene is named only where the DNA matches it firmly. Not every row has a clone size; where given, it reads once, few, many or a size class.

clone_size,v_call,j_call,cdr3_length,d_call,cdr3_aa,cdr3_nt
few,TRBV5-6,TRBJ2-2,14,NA,CASSLGVPTGELFF,TGTGCCAGCAGCTTGGGGGTGCCCACCGGGGAGCTGTTTTTT
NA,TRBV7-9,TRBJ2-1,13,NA,CASSPGPVHEQFF,TGTGCCAGCAGCCCTGGGCCCGTACACGAGCAGTTCTTC
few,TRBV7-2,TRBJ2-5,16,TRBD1,CASSLDHRGRGETQYF,TGTGCCAGCAGCTTAGACCACAGGGGACGAGGAGAGACCCAGTACTTC
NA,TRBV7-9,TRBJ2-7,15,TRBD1,CASSYTTGGSYEQYF,TGTGCCAGCAGCTATACGACAGGGGGCTCTTACGAGCAGTACTTC
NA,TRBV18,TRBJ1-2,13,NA,CASSPPDNYGYTF,TGTGCCAGCTCACCGCCGGACAACTATGGCTACACCTTC
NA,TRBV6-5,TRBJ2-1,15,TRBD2,CASSSLSGGANEQFF,TGTGCCAGCAGTTCCCTTAGCGGGGGGGCAAATGAGCAGTTCTTC
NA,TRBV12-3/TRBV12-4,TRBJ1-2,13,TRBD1,CASSQDRGDGYTF,TGTGCCAGCAGTCAAGACAGGGGTGATGGCTACACCTTC
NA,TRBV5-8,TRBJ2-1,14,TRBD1,CASSLGQGMDEQFF,TGTGCCAGCAGCTTGGGACAGGGTATGGATGAGCAGTTCTTC
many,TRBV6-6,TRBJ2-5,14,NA,CASSYWGARETQYF,TGTGCCAGCAGTTACTGGGGGGCTCGGGAGACCCAGTACTTC
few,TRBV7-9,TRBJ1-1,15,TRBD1,CASRRQGIGNTEAFF,TGTGCCAGCCGCCGACAGGGCATAGGGAACACTGAAGCTTTCTTT
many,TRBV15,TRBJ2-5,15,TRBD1,CATSRGGTGQETQYF,TGTGCCACCAGCAGAGGGGGGACAGGGCAAGAGACCCAGTACTTC
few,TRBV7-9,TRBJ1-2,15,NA,CASSLGTVQHYGYTF,TGTGCCAGCAGCTTAGGGACAGTTCAACACTATGGCTACACCTTC
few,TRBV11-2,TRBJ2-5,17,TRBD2,CASSPPWLAGEEETQYF,TGTGCCAGCAGCCCCCCGTGGTTAGCGGGAGAGGAAGAGACCCAGTACTTC
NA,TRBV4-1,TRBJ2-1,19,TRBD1,CASSQEGTGPLGLYNEQFF,TGCGCCAGCAGCCAAGAGGGGACAGGACCCCTGGGATTATACAATGAGCAGTTCTTC